One and the same sample provided the 10 T cell receptor beta chains below, sequenced in a study of OX40 agonist ivuxolimab in advanced cancers. Data came from immunoSEQ multiplex PCR; TCRdb stores just in-frame clones and leaves some out. The profile shows some 70,000 clones, roughly 85% of them singletons. The specimen comprised CD4+ or CD8+ T cells sorted from blood, sampled in a trial of the OX40 agonist ivuxolimab. The receptors here all came from an adult with an advanced solid tumor such as melanoma, head and neck, liver or kidney cancer.

The chain employs TRBV6-5 and TRBJ1-1, with D hard to call. Germline CDR1 and CDR2: MNHEY and SVGAGI. Trimming stripped 7 bases from V and 0 bases from J, with 6 bases between. The CDR3 contains 12 residues. The DNA of the CDR3 is TGTGCCAGCAACAGACTGAACACTGAAGCTTTCTTT. It translates to CASNRLNTEAFF.

J is TRBJ2-1 and V is TRBV19, with TRBD2 identical over 8 bases. CDR3 length equals 14 residues. CDR1 and CDR2 from the germline V gene are LNHDA and SQIVND (reference sequence). V shed 7 bases, J shed 6 bases, and the junction held 8 bases outside the gene matches. The CDR3 reads CASTLGLDSNEQFF. The CDR3 coding sequence is TGTGCCAGTACTTTGGGACTAGATAGCAATGAGCAGTTCTTC.

This sequence joins TRBV5-1 and TRBJ2-1; D uncertain. CDR3 length: 12 amino acids. Trimming cost V 0 bases and J 7 bases, with 5 bases left between them. Germline V gene data show CDR1 as SGHRS and CDR2 as YFSETQ. CDR3 sequence: CASSLVQNEQFF. The CDR3 DNA reads as TGCGCCAGCAGCTTGGTACAGAATGAGCAGTTCTTC.

CDR3 residues: CASSLAGYQGGETQYF. For the CDR3, the DNA is TGTGCCAGCAGCTTGGCCGGGTATCAGGGAGGAGAGACCCAGTACTTC. The V gene is TRBV5-6, the J gene TRBJ2-5; D may be TRBD2 (6 bases). Germline CDR1 reads SGHDT; CDR2 reads YYEEEE. With 0 bases removed from V and 4 bases from J, the gap between germline ends came to 16 bases. The CDR3 runs 16 residues.

The genes are TRBV7-2 and TRBJ1-2, with a tentative D call TRBD1 (5 bases). The ends were cut back, 5 bases at V and 2 bases at J, with 12 bases in the middle. CDR3 length: 14 residues. Germline CDR1 and CDR2: SGHTA and FQGNSA. The chain's CDR3 is CASSAGYLNYGYTF. The DNA of the CDR3 is TGTGCCAGCAGCGCAGGGTACTTAAACTATGGCTACACCTTC.

The chain is built from TRBV5-1 and TRBJ2-4; maybe TRBD1 (6 bases). V was cut by 4 bases and J by 7 bases, with 15 bases left in between. The CDR3 is made up of 14 amino acids. Germline V gene data show CDR1 as SGHRS and CDR2 as YFSETQ. Here the CDR3 DNA reads TGCGCCAGCAGCATGGGGTCAGGGGTCAACATTCAGTACTTC. The encoded protein is CASSMGSGVNIQYF.

The chain has TRBV19 and TRBJ1-4; D remains ambiguous. V was trimmed by 3 bases and J by 0 bases, leaving 11 bases between them. The CDR3 is 16 amino acids. Germline V gene lookup returns CDR1 LNHDA and CDR2 SQIVND (reference sequence). CDR3 nucleotides: TGTGCCAGTAGTATGATGGGGAGTGCAACTAATGAAAAACTGTTTTTT. Translation: CASSMMGSATNEKLFF.

The chain joins TRBV30 to TRBJ2-7; D might be TRBD1 (6 bases). Between the trimmed V and J ends, which lost 5 bases and 6 bases, there was a span of 14 bases. The CDR3 spans 12 residues. From germline, CDR1 is GTSNPN and CDR2 SVGIG (reference sequence). This CDR3 is CAWAQTGTEQYF. CDR3 coding DNA: TGTGCCTGGGCTCAAACAGGGACCGAGCAGTACTTC. The full variable domain, with the rest looked up from reference TRBV30 and TRBJ2-7, is SQTIHQWPATLVQPVGSPLSLECTVEGTSNPNLYWYRQAAGRGLQLLFYSVGIGQISSEVPQNLSASRPQDRQFILSSKKLLLSDSGFYLCAWAQTGTEQYFGPGTRLTVT.

This clone came up a few times. The genes are TRBV6-5 and TRBJ2-7, with unresolved D. Deletions cut 11 bases from V and 0 bases from J, with 8 bases between. This CDR3 contains 11 residues. The germline V gene encodes CDR1 MNHEY and CDR2 SVGAGI. CDR3 in DNA: TGTGCCGCCCACAGCTCCTACGAGCAGTACTTC. Translation gives CAAHSSYEQYF.

The chain uses TRBV2 and TRBJ1-5; D is perhaps TRBD1 (6 bases). Germline-derived CDR1 and CDR2 are SNHLY and FYNNEI. The V and J ends lost 6 bases and 0 bases respectively, with 12 bases between them. The CDR3 runs to 15 residues. In DNA, the CDR3 is TGTGCCAGCAGCGGCAGGGGTGGTAGCAATCAGCCCCAGCATTTT. Translated: CASSGRGGSNQPQHF.